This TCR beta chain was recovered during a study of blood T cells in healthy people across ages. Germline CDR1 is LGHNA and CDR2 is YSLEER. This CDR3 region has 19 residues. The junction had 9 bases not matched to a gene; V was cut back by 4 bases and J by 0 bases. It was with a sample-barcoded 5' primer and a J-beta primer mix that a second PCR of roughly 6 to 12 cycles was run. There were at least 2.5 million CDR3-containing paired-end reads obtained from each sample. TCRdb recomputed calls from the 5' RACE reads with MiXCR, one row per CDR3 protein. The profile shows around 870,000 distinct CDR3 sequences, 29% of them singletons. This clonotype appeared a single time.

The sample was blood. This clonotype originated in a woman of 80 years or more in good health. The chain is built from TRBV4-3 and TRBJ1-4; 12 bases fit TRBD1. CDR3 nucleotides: TGCGCCAGCAGCCCCCGGGACAGGGGGCTTATGTCAACTAATGAAAAACTGTTTTTT. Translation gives CASSPRDRGLMSTNEKLFF.